This T cell receptor beta chain was found in a study of blood T cell repertoires in COVID-19. On the study more broadly: Italy, Spain and the United States were the sources of the convalescent and acute COVID-19 samples.

The germline V and J ends were trimmed by 3 bases and 6 bases, with 14 bases remaining between them. The CDR3 is 15 amino acids. Germline CDR1 reads LNHDA; CDR2 reads SQIVND (reference sequence). Participants came from fewer than 25 US areas, aged roughly 18 to 95 years. Among Cohort 3 donors, those recovered had two negative PCRs, clearance, or symptom resolution. In the original processing: Amplification of reference gene primers provided the estimated nucleated cell counts. Assay used: immunoSEQ multiplex PCR; TCRdb lists only in-frame clones, some missing. V, J and clone size are those of that table, while D and trimming were read from the DNA. This sample yields 200,000 or so clones, of which about 88% are seen a single time; more than 2.5% belongs to the top ten.

The clonotype was recovered from a woman aged 25 to 39 who had recovered from COVID-19. The J gene is TRBJ2-2, the V gene TRBV19, with a possible D match to TRBD1 (6 bases). The sequencing sample was made of PBMCs or T cells enriched from blood (not recorded which). The CDR3 is CASSMGRGKAGELFF. CDR3 coding DNA: TGTGCCAGTAGTATGGGTAGGGGGAAGGCCGGGGAGCTGTTTTTT.